This note documents a single T cell receptor beta chain sequence. The sample holds many counts of this clonotype. The antigen it recognizes is unknown. No base qualities exist here, and no much larger clone lies one base off it. This sample is part of a study of T-cell reconstitution after alpha-beta-depleted transplantation in children (dated by TCRdb to 2016 to 2017). The study in broad terms: The study quantitatively tracked T-cell immune reconstitution after TCRalphabeta/CD19-depleted allogeneic hematopoietic cell transplantation in children using TCR repertoire profiling. General conclusions and limits of the study: Over the following months the frequencies of hyperexpanded clones went down, and after one year T-cell counts and TCRbeta diversity were mostly credited to newly produced T cells. The high TCRbeta diversity at day 60 in some patients was ascribed to recipient T cells and intrathymic progenitors that had survived conditioning. The apparently early alphabetaT-cell count recovery about two months after transplant was reportedly dependent on only several hundred rapidly expanded clones derived from non-depleted graft cells.

This specimen's treatment or condition label, interpreted: allogeneic hematopoietic cell transplantation with graft depleted of TCRalphabeta T cells and CD19 B cells. Transplant recipients were children who received TCRalphabeta/CD19-depleted allogeneic hematopoietic cell grafts. Library prep was done by PCR. Reads for this sample came from an Illumina HiSeq 2500. TCR library preparation used molecular barcoding, with unique molecular identifiers applied to normalize quantification of the TCRbeta repertoire. TCRdb applied fastp at Q25 and MiXCR to the public reads, then kept only in-frame beta chains. Rows with one shared CDR3 protein collapse into an entry with the most common genes and DNA. The sample data list just under 250,000 distinct CDR3 sequences, and around 25% of these were observed just once. About 2.6% of the sample belongs to the ten largest clones. Taken from cysteine to phenylalanine, the CDR3 has 18 residues. The DNA shown is the 54-base CDR3, in frame from base 1. V gives up 3 bases and J gives up 0 bases, and the segment between their germline ends measures 21 bases. Sequences SQVTM (CDR1) and ANQGSEA (CDR2) are obtained from the germline V gene.

The rearrangement combines TRBV29-1 with TRBJ2-1; the D segment is perhaps TRBD1 or TRBD2, each sharing 5 matched bases. The sample was PBMCs, taken before TCRalphabeta/CD19-depleted stem cell transplant. The clonotype comes from a girl aged 2-9 years with Fanconi anemia, due to receive a stem cell transplant. CDR3 region: CSVDGARTGRPSYNEQFF. The nucleotides read TGCAGCGTTGATGGGGCAAGGACGGGAAGGCCCTCCTACAATGAGCAGTTCTTC.